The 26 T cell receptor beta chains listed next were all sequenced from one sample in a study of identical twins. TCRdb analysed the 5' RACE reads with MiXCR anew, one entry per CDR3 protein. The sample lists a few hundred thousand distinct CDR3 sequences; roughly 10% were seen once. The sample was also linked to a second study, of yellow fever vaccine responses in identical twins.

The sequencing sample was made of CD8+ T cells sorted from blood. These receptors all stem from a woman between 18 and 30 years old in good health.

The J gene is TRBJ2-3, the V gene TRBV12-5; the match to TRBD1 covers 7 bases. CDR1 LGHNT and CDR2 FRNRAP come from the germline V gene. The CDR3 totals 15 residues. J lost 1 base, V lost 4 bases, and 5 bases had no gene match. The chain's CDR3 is CASGSGTAGTDTQYF. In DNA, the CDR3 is TGTGCTAGTGGTTCCGGGACAGCGGGCACAGATACGCAGTATTTT. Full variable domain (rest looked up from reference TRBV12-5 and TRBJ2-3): DARVTQTPRHKVTEMGQEVTMRCQPILGHNTVFWYRQTMMQGLELLAYFRNRAPLDDSGMPKDRFSAEMPDATLATLKIQPSEPRDSAVYFCASGSGTAGTDTQYFGPGTRLTVL.

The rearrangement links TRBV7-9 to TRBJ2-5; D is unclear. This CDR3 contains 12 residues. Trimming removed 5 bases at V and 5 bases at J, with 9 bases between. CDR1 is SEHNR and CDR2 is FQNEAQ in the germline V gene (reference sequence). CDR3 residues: CASSLYVETQYF. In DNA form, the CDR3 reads TGTGCCAGCAGCCTATATGTCGAGACCCAGTACTTC.

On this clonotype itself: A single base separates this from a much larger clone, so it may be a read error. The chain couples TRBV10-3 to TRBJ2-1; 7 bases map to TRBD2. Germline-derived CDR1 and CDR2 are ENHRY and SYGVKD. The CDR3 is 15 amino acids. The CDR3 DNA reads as TGTGCCATCAGTGAAGGAGCGGGACCCTACAATGAGCAGCTCTTC. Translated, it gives CAISEGAGPYNEQLF.

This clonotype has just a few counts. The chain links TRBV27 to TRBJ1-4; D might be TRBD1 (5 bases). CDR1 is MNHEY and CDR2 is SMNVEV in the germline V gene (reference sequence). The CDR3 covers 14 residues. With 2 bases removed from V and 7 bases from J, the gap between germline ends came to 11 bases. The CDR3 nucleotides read TGTGCCAGCAGTTTAAGCAGGGTGGGTGAAAAACTGTTTTTT. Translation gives CASSLSRVGEKLFF.

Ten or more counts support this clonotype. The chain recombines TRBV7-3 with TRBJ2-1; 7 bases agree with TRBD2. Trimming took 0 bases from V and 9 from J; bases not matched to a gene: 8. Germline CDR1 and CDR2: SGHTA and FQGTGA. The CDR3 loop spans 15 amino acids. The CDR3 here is CASSLTGGTTVEQFF. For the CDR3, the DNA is TGTGCCAGCAGCTTAACGGGGGGGACGACCGTTGAGCAGTTCTTC.

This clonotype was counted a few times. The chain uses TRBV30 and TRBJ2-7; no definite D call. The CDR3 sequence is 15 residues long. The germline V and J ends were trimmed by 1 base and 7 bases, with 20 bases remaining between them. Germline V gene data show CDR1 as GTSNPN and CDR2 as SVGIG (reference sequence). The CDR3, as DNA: TGTGCCTGGAGTGCCGCCGACGACCCTAGAGTAGAGCAGTACTTC. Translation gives CAWSAADDPRVEQYF.

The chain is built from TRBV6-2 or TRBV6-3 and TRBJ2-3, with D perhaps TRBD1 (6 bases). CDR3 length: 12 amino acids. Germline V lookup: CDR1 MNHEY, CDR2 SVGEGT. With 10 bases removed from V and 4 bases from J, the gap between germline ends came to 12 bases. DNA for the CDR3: TGTGCCACCTACAGGGCTCCAGATACGCAGTATTTT. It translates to CATYRAPDTQYF.

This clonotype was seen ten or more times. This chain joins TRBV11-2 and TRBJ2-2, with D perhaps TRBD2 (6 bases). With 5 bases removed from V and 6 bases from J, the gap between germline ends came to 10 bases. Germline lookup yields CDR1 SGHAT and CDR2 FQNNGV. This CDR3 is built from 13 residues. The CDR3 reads CASSVLAPGELFF. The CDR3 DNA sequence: TGTGCCAGCAGCGTTCTAGCGCCCGGGGAGCTGTTTTTT.

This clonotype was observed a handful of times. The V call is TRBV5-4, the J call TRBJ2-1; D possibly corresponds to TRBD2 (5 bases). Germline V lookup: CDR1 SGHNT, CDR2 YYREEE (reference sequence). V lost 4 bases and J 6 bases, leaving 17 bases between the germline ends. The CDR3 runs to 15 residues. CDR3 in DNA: TGTGCCAGCAGCACCCTTCGGACTGATTTCAATGAGCAGTTCTTC. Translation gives CASSTLRTDFNEQFF. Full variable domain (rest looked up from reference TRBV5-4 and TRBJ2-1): ETGVTQSPTHLIKTRGQQVTLRCSSQSGHNTVSWYQQALGQGPQFIFQYYREEENGRGNFPPRFSGLQFPNYSSELNVNALELDDSALYLCASSTLRTDFNEQFFGPGTRLTVL.

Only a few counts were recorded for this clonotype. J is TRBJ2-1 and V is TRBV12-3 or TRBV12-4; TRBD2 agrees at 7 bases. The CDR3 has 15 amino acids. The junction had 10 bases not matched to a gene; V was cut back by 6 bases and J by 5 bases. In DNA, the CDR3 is TGTGCCAGCAGCCTCCCCGGGGGGAAGAACAATGAGCAGTTCTTC. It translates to CASSLPGGKNNEQFF.

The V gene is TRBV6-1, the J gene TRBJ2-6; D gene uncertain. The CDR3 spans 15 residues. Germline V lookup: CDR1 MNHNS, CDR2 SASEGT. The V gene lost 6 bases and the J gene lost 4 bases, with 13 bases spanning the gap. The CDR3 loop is CASSNSISGANVLTF. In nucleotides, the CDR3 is TGTGCCAGCAGCAACAGTATCTCAGGGGCCAACGTCCTGACTTTC.

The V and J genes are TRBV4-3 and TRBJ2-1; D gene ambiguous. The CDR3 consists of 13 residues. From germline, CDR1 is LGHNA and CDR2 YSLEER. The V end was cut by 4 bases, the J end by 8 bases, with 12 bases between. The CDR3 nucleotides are TGCGCCAGCAGCCGATCCATATGGGATGAGCAGTTCTTC. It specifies CASSRSIWDEQFF.

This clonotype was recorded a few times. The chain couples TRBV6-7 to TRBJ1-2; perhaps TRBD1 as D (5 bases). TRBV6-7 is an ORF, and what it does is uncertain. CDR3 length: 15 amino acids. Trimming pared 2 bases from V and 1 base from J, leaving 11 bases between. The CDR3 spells CASSYQGLNNYGYTF. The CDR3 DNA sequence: TGTGCCAGCAGTTACCAGGGACTAAATAACTATGGCTACACCTTC.

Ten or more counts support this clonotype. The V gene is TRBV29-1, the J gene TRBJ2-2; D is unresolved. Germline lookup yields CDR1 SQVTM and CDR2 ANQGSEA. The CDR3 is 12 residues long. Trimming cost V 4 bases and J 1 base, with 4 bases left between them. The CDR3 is CSVVLNTGELFF. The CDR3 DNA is TGCAGCGTTGTCTTGAACACCGGGGAGCTGTTTTTT.

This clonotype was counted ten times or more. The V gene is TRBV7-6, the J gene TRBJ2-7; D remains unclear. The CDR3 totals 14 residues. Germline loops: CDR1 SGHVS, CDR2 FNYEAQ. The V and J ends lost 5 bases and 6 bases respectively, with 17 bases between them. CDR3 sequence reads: CASSPDPMVLEQYF. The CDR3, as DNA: TGTGCCAGCAGCCCAGACCCGATGGTACTCGAGCAGTACTTC.

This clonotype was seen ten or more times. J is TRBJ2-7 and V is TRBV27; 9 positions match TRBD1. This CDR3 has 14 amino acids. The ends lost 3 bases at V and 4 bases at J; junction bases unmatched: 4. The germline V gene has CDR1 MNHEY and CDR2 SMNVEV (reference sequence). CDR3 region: CASSLLGQGYEQYF. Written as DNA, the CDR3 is TGTGCCAGCAGTTTGTTGGGACAGGGTTACGAGCAGTACTTC.

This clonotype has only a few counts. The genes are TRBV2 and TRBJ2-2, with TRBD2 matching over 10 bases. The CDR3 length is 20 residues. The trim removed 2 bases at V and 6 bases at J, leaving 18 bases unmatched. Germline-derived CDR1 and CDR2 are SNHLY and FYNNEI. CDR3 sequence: CASSELNRKSGGALSGELFF. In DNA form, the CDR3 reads TGTGCCAGCAGTGAATTAAATCGGAAAAGCGGGGGGGCCTTATCCGGGGAGCTGTTTTTT.

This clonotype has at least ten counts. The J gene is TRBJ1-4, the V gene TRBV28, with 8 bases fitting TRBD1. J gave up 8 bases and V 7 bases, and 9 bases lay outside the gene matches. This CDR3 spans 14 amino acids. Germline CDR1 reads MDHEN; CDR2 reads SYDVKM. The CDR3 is CASNLGTGGEKLFF. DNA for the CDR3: TGTGCCAGCAACCTAGGGACAGGCGGGGAAAAACTGTTTTTT.

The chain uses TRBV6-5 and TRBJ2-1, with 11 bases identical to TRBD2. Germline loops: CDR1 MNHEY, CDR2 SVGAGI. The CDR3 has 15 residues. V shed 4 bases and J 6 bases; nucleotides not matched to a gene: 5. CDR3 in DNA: TGTGCCAGCAGTTCGACTAGCGGGGACTTCAATGAGCAGTTCTTC. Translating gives CASSSTSGDFNEQFF.

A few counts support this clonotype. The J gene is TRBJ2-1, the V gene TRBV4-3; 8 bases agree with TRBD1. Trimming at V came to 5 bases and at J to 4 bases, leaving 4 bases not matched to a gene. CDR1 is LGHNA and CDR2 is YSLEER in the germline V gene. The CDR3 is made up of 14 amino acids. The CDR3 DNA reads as TGCGCCAGCAGCACCAGACAGGGGTACAATGAGCAGTTCTTC. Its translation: CASSTRQGYNEQFF.

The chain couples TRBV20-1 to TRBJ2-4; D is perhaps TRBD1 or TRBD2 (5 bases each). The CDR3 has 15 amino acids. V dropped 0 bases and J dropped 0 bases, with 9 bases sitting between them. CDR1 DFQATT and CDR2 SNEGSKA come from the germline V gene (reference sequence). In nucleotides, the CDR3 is TGCAGTGCTAGAGAAGAGGGGCTAGCCAAAAACATTCAGTACTTC. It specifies CSAREEGLAKNIQYF.

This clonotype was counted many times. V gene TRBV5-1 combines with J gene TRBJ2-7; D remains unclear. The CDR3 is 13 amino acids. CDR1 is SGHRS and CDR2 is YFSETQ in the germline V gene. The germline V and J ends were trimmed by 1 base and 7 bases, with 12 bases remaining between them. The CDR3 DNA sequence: TGCGCCAGCAGCTTGTTAATCCTGCGAGAGCAGTACTTC. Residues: CASSLLILREQYF.

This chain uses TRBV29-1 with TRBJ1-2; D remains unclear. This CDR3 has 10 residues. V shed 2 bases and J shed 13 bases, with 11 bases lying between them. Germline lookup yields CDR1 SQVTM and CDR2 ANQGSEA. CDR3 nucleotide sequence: TGCAGCGTTGAATCCCGGTTCCGCACCTTC. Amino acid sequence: CSVESRFRTF. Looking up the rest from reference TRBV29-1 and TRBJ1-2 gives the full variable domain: SAVISQKPSRDICQRGTSLTIQCQVDSQVTMMFWYRQQPGQSLTLIATANQGSEATYESGFVIDKFPISRPNLTFSTLTVSNMSPEDSSIYLCSVESRFRTFGSGTRLTVV.

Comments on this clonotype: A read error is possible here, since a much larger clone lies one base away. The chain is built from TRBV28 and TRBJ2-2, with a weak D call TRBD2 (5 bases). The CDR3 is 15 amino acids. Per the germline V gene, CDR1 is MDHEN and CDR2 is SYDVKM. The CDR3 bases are TGTGCCAGCAGTTTAAGCTCTCGTTCCACCGGGAAGCTGTTTTTT. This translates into CASSLSSRSTGKLFF.

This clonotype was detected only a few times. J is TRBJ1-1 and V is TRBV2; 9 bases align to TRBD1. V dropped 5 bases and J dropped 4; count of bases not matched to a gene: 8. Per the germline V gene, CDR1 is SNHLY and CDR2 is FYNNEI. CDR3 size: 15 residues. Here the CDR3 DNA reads TGTGCCAGCAGTTTTACAGGGGGCACGATCACTGAAGCTTTCTTT. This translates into CASSFTGGTITEAFF.

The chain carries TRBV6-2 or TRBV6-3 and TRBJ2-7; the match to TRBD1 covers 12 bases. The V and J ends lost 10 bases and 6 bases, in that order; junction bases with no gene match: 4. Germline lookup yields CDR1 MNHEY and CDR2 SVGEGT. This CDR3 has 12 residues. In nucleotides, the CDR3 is TGTGCCACCGGGACAGGGGGCGTCGAGCAGTACTTC. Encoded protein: CATGTGGVEQYF.